Listed here are 31 T cell receptor beta chains from one sample, sequenced in a study of blood T cell repertoires in COVID-19. Clones were read by immunoSEQ multiplex PCR, and TCRdb kept only the in-frame ones, dropping some. The table records 97,000 or so clones, 70% to 85% of them present only once. Sequencing used peripheral blood. The receptor set was obtained from a man between 65 and 80 years old with active or convalescent COVID-19.

Written as DNA, the CDR3 is TGCAGCGTTGACTCGAGGGTGGGCACAGATACGCAGTATTTT. This sequence encodes CSVDSRVGTDTQYF. The chain recombines TRBV29-1 with TRBJ2-3, with a tentative D call TRBD2 (5 bases). The germline CDR1 and CDR2 sequences are SQVTM and ANQGSEA. Trimming cost V 3 bases and J 1 base, with 11 bases left between them. CDR3 length: 14 amino acids.

V usage is TRBV13 and J usage is TRBJ2-2; D not certain. Per the germline V gene, CDR1 is PRHDT and CDR2 is FYEKMQ (reference sequence). V was pared by 1 base and J by 2 bases, with 14 bases between. The CDR3 has 17 residues. The CDR3 is CASSLDIQTLNTGELFF. The CDR3 DNA reads as TGTGCCAGCAGCTTAGATATCCAGACATTAAACACCGGGGAGCTGTTTTTT.

The CDR3 is CASSPGQGGAKNIQYF. The CDR3 DNA reads as TGCGCCAGCAGCCCCGGACAGGGGGGTGCCAAAAACATTCAGTACTTC. This rearrangement joins TRBV5-1 to TRBJ2-4; TRBD1 matches at 10 bases. V shed 4 bases, J shed 1 base, and the junction held 5 bases outside the gene matches. The CDR3 totals 16 residues. Germline loops: CDR1 SGHRS, CDR2 YFSETQ.

This clone showed up just once. V is TRBV11-2 and J is TRBJ2-2; a weak D match, TRBD2 (7 bases). The CDR3 has 16 amino acids. Trimming left V 5 bases short and J 7 bases short, with 20 bases between. In germline, CDR1 is SGHAT, CDR2 FQNNGV. CDR3 amino acids: CASSLPRGPYFGELFF. For the CDR3, the DNA is TGTGCCAGCAGCCTACCGCGGGGGCCCTATTTCGGGGAGCTGTTTTTT.

The CDR3 region is CASAGLAGGPGELFF. The CDR3 DNA reads TGTGCCAGCGCCGGACTAGCGGGGGGGCCCGGGGAGCTGTTTTTT. The chain uses TRBV6-1 and TRBJ2-2, with 15 bases matching TRBD2. Germline loops: CDR1 MNHNS, CDR2 SASEGT. The CDR3 length is 15 residues. Trimming removed 8 bases from V and 6 bases from J; junction bases left unmatched: 4.

The chain carries TRBV7-2 and TRBJ2-1, with D maybe TRBD2 (5 bases). Per the germline V gene, CDR1 is SGHTA and CDR2 is FQGNSA. The V gene lost 4 bases and the J gene lost 0 bases, with 13 bases spanning the gap. The CDR3 sequence is 16 residues long. The CDR3 DNA is TGTGCCAGCAGCTCCCTGGCGGGCCCCTCCTACAATGAGCAGTTCTTC. Its translation is CASSSLAGPSYNEQFF.

This clone was observed a handful of times. The rearrangement links TRBV2 to TRBJ1-3; no definite D call. The germline V gene encodes CDR1 SNHLY and CDR2 FYNNEI. The CDR3 spans 10 residues. V was clipped by 8 bases and J by 12 bases, with 11 bases between them. The CDR3 DNA sequence: TGTGCCAGCCAGTACCGGAGCATATATTTT. Residues: CASQYRSIYF.

The chain carries TRBV3-1 (or the pseudogene TRBV3-2) and TRBJ2-3, with TRBD2 identical over 8 bases. Germline V lookup: CDR1 LGHDT, CDR2 YNNKEL (reference sequence). CDR3 length: 16 residues. The trim removed 4 bases at V and 0 bases at J, leaving 6 bases unmatched. The CDR3 DNA reads as TGTGCCAGCAGCCCCGTCGGGGGGGCTAGCACAGATACGCAGTATTTT. It specifies CASSPVGGASTDTQYF.

The gene calls are TRBV20-1 and TRBJ2-7; no reliable D call. Trimming shortened V by 6 bases and J by 5 bases, and 11 bases separated the two germline ends. The CDR3 totals 11 residues. In germline, CDR1 is DFQATT, CDR2 SNEGSKA (reference sequence). The CDR3 DNA sequence: TGCAGTGCGCAGCGTACGGACGAGCAGTACTTC. Residues: CSAQRTDEQYF.

The genes are TRBV7-2 and TRBJ2-7, with 8 nucleotides matching TRBD1. The CDR3 runs to 13 residues. With V trimmed by 8 bases and J by 2 bases, 5 bases remained unmatched. Germline CDR1 and CDR2: SGHTA and FQGNSA. CDR3 region: CASGEGQAYEQYF. CDR3 in DNA: TGTGCCAGCGGAGAGGGACAGGCCTACGAGCAGTACTTC.

The V and J genes are TRBV5-8 and TRBJ2-7, with TRBD1 matching over 9 bases. The CDR3 is 14 amino acids. The trim removed 3 bases at V and 8 bases at J, leaving 9 bases unmatched. Germline CDR1 SGHTS, CDR2 YDEGEE. This CDR3 reads CASSSGTGSSKQYF. The CDR3, as DNA: TGTGCCAGCAGCTCCGGGACAGGGTCGTCCAAGCAGTACTTC.

The chain employs TRBV7-2 and TRBJ2-1; 16 positions agree with TRBD2. CDR1 and CDR2 (germline): SGHTA, FQGNSA. With 3 bases clipped from V and 1 base from J, the junction kept 0 bases outside the gene matches. CDR3 length: 17 residues. The CDR3 region has the DNA TGTGCCAGCAGCTTGGGACTAGCGGGGGGGTCCTACAATGAGCAGTTCTTC. It is translated as CASSLGLAGGSYNEQFF.

This clone was detected once. The rearrangement links TRBV6-6 to TRBJ2-4; perhaps TRBD1 as D (5 bases). The CDR3 length is 15 residues. Trimming removed 6 bases at V and 9 bases at J, with 21 bases between. CDR1 is MNHNY and CDR2 is SVGAGI in the germline V gene (reference sequence). CDR3 loop: CASRGRIVGGAIQYF. The CDR3 DNA reads TGTGCCAGCAGAGGCCGCATTGTTGGTGGGGCCATTCAGTACTTC.

The chain has TRBV6-5 and TRBJ1-5, with 10 bases that match TRBD1. CDR1 and CDR2 (germline): MNHEY, SVGAGI. Germline trimming cut 8 bases from V and 4 bases from J; bases unmatched to any gene: 2. The length of the CDR3 is 13 residues. As DNA, the CDR3 is TGTGCCAGCGGACAGGGGGTGAATCAGCCCCAGCATTTT. Translating it yields CASGQGVNQPQHF.

This chain joins TRBV5-5 and TRBJ1-3; D remains ambiguous. This CDR3 has 16 amino acids. CDR1 is SGHKS and CDR2 is YYEKEE in the germline V gene (reference sequence). The V and J ends lost 0 bases and 2 bases respectively, with 12 bases between them. The chain's CDR3 is CASSLVPHFTGNTIYF. The DNA for the CDR3 is TGTGCCAGCAGCTTGGTCCCTCACTTTACTGGAAACACCATATATTTT.

The chain links TRBV5-1 to TRBJ2-1, with D possibly being TRBD2 (5 bases). The CDR3 totals 17 residues. Between the trimmed V and J ends, which lost 4 bases and 4 bases, there was a span of 21 bases. Germline V gene lookup returns CDR1 SGHRS and CDR2 YFSETQ. CDR3: CASSIGAARQLYNEQFF. DNA for the CDR3: TGCGCCAGCAGCATCGGAGCGGCAAGGCAACTTTACAATGAGCAGTTCTTC.

The J gene is TRBJ1-1, the V gene TRBV10-2, with a possible D match to TRBD1 (5 bases). V gave up 6 bases and J gave up 8 bases, with 10 bases separating them. Germline V gene data show CDR1 as WSHSY and CDR2 as SAAADI. The CDR3 totals 11 residues. CDR3: CASSPRTEAFF. DNA of the CDR3: TGCGCCAGCAGCCCCCGGACAGAAGCTTTCTTT.

This clone was seen more than once but under ten times. The chain employs TRBV10-2 and TRBJ2-7, with 12 bases that match TRBD2. There are 13 residues in the CDR3. In germline, CDR1 is WSHSY, CDR2 SAAADI. Trimming at V came to 6 bases and at J to 7 bases, leaving 4 bases not matched to a gene. The CDR3 spells CASRGLAGNEQYF. In DNA form, the CDR3 reads TGCGCCAGCAGAGGACTAGCGGGGAATGAGCAGTACTTC.

This chain joins TRBV27 and TRBJ2-1; a possible D gene is TRBD1 (5 bases). Trimming removed 3 bases at V and 8 bases at J, with 17 bases between. The CDR3 runs to 15 residues. Germline V gene sequence: CDR1 MNHEY, CDR2 SMNVEV (reference sequence). The CDR3 DNA sequence: TGTGCCAGCAGTTTTGGATGGGGCCTAGGGGATGAGCAGTTCTTC. Residues: CASSFGWGLGDEQFF.

V is TRBV20-1 and J is TRBJ2-5, with 7 bases identical to TRBD2. Germline CDR1 is DFQATT and CDR2 is SNEGSKA (reference sequence). V shed 3 bases, J shed 1 base, and the junction held 11 bases outside the gene matches. The CDR3 extends over 16 amino acids. Written as DNA, the CDR3 is TGCAGTGCTAGTCTCGCCACGGGGGGAGTCCAAGAGACCCAGTACTTC. Amino acids: CSASLATGGVQETQYF.

This clone has ten or more counts. The chain links TRBV2 to TRBJ2-3; the D gene is possibly TRBD1 (5 bases). The ends were cut back, 9 bases at V and 0 bases at J, with 10 bases in the middle. This CDR3 is built from 13 residues. CDR1 is SNHLY and CDR2 is FYNNEI in the germline V gene. The DNA for the CDR3 is TGTGCCAGTCAGGGAACTAGCACAGATACGCAGTATTTT. Translation: CASQGTSTDTQYF.

V usage is TRBV14 and J usage is TRBJ2-5; no clear D. This CDR3 has 15 amino acids. Germline CDR1 is SGHDN and CDR2 is FVKESK. Trimming stripped 1 base from V and 0 bases from J, with 9 bases between. The CDR3 DNA is TGTGCCAGCAGCCAAGGGAACAGCTACCAAGAGACCCAGTACTTC. It translates to CASSQGNSYQETQYF.

The chain is built from TRBV4-1 and TRBJ1-3; 9 nucleotides align to TRBD1. Germline CDR1 is MGHRA and CDR2 is YSYEKL. This CDR3 contains 20 residues. With 0 bases clipped from V and 1 base from J, the junction kept 13 bases outside the gene matches. The CDR3 is CASSQEGLQGAKVSGNTIYF. The CDR3 DNA reads TGCGCCAGCAGCCAAGAAGGTCTACAGGGGGCTAAAGTTTCTGGAAACACCATATATTTT.

The chain carries TRBV5-1 and TRBJ2-7, with 7 bases matching TRBD1. The CDR3 contains 15 residues. Germline V gene sequence: CDR1 SGHRS, CDR2 YFSETQ. The junction had 6 bases not matched to a gene; V was cut back by 1 base and J by 2 bases. CDR3 amino acids: CASSLNRGQPYEQYF. CDR3 in DNA: TGCGCCAGCAGCTTGAATCGGGGACAGCCCTACGAGCAGTACTTC.

The chain has TRBV15 and TRBJ1-5; a weak D match, TRBD1 (5 bases). Germline CDR1 reads LNHNV; CDR2 reads YYDKDF (reference sequence). The CDR3 is 14 amino acids. Trimming took off 0 bases at V and 6 bases at J, with 9 bases between the two ends. As DNA, the CDR3 is TGTGCCACCAGCAGAGATTTCGGGGGTCAGCCCCAGCATTTT. This translates into CATSRDFGGQPQHF.

In this sample, this clone turned up many times. The chain is built from TRBV6-5 and TRBJ2-7; 9 bases line up with TRBD1. This CDR3 region has 14 residues. Germline V lookup: CDR1 MNHEY, CDR2 SVGAGI. Trimming at V came to 5 bases and at J to 2 bases, leaving 4 bases not matched to a gene. The CDR3 here is CASSRDRVTYEQYF. CDR3 nucleotide sequence: TGTGCCAGCAGTAGGGACAGGGTCACCTACGAGCAGTACTTC.

The genes are TRBV18 and TRBJ2-7, with TRBD1 identical over 9 bases. V lost 5 bases to trimming and J lost 3 bases; unmatched junction nucleotides: 8. The CDR3 has 15 residues. The germline V gene encodes CDR1 KGHSH and CDR2 LQKENI. The CDR3 region is CASSSGQGGNYEQYF. CDR3 nucleotides: TGTGCCAGCTCATCGGGACAGGGCGGTAACTACGAGCAGTACTTC.

This clone has just one count. The chain links TRBV7-9 to TRBJ1-4; 11 bases line up with TRBD1. The CDR3 has 14 residues. Per the germline V gene, CDR1 is SEHNR and CDR2 is FQNEAQ (reference sequence). The V segment lost 7 bases and the J segment 7 bases; nucleotides outside the gene matches: 5. Written as DNA, the CDR3 is TGTGCCAGCAACCCCGGGACAGGGGGTGAAAAACTGTTTTTT. Its protein is CASNPGTGGEKLFF.

This rearrangement joins TRBV19 to TRBJ1-1, with TRBD1 matching over 7 bases. The CDR3 length is 15 residues. Germline V gene lookup returns CDR1 LNHDA and CDR2 SQIVND (reference sequence). J lost 1 base, V lost 6 bases, and 8 bases had no gene match. This CDR3 reads CASSLTGAGNTEAFF. The CDR3 DNA follows: TGTGCCAGTAGCCTAACAGGGGCGGGGAACACTGAAGCTTTCTTT.

The V and J genes are TRBV5-6 and TRBJ1-1; tentatively, D is TRBD1 (5 bases). The CDR3 length is 16 residues. V was clipped by 1 base and J by 3 bases, with 16 bases between them. Germline values: CDR1 SGHDT, CDR2 YYEEEE. Written as DNA, the CDR3 is TGTGCCAGCAGCTTGTATTCAGGGTCCCGTCACACTGAAGCTTTCTTT. As protein: CASSLYSGSRHTEAFF.

The chain combines TRBV3-1 (or the pseudogene TRBV3-2) with TRBJ2-7, with TRBD2 identical over 12 bases. The V segment lost 1 base and the J segment 9 bases; nucleotides outside the gene matches: 10. The CDR3 contains 16 residues. Germline V gene sequence: CDR1 LGHDT, CDR2 YNNKEL (reference sequence). CDR3 bases: TGTGCCAGCAGCCAAGTGAATCGGACTAGCGGGGTTGTGCAGTACTTC. It specifies CASSQVNRTSGVVQYF.